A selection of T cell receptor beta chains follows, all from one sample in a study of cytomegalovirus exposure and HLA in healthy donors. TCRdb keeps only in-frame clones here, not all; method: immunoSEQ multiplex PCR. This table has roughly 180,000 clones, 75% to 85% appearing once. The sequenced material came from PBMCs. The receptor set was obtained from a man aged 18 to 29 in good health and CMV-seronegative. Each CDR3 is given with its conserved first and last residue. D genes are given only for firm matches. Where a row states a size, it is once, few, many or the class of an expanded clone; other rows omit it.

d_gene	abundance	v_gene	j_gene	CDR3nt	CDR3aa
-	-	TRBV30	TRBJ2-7	TGTGCCTGGAGTGCAATCACCTATCAGGGATCGCACGAGCAGTACTTC	CAWSAITYQGSHEQYF
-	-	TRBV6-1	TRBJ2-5	TGTGCCAGCAGTGAAGAGGGCACGGGGATGAAGACCCAGTACTTC	CASSEEGTGMKTQYF
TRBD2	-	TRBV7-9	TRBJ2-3	TGTGCCAGCAGCTTAGGGGTTTCGCTAGCGGCAGATACGCAGTATTTT	CASSLGVSLAADTQYF
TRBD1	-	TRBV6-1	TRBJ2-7	TGTGCCAGTAGGAAGTTGGGACAGGGGGACGAGCAGTACTTC	CASRKLGQGDEQYF
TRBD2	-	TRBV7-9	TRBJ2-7	TGTGCCAGCAGCTTAGGGTTCTTTAGCGGGATATACGAGCAGTACTTC	CASSLGFFSGIYEQYF
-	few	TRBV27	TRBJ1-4	TGTGCCAGCAGTTTTACCTCTCGGGAAAAACTGTTTTTT	CASSFTSREKLFF
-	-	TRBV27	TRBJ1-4	TGTGCCAGCAGTTTATGGGGAGGAGAGGAAAAACTGTTTTTT	CASSLWGGEEKLFF
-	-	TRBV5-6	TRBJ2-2	TGTGCCAGCAGCTTGGCCCTGGCAGGGATAAGCACCGGGGAGCTGTTTTTT	CASSLALAGISTGELFF
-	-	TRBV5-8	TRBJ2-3	TGTGCCAGCAGCTGGGGGCGTACTAGTCAAGGGGTCGGGCAGTATTTT	CASSWGRTSQGVGQYF
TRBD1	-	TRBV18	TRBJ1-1	TGTGCCAGCTCACCACCTGCCATACAGGGGCCGAGCACTGAAGCTTTCTTT	CASSPPAIQGPSTEAFF
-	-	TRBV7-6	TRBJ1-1	TGTGCCAGCAGCCAATCGGTCCAGGCTACTGAAGCTTTCTTT	CASSQSVQATEAFF
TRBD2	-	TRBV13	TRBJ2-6	TGTGCCAGCAGCCTCCTAGCGGGGACCAAACGTTCTGGGGCCAACGTCCTGACTTTC	CASSLLAGTKRSGANVLTF
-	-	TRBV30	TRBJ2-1	TGTGCCTGGAGTCCCACTCCCCGGGACTGGTGGACCTCCAATGAGCAGTTCTTC	CAWSPTPRDWWTSNEQFF
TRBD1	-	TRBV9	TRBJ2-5	TGTGCCAGCAGCGTAGTCGGGACAGGTTCACGAGAGACCCAGTACTTC	CASSVVGTGSRETQYF
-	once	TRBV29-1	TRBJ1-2	TGCAGCGTTGAGGTCGAGGGTGGGCTCTATGGCTACACCTTC	CSVEVEGGLYGYTF
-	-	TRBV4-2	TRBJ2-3	TGTGCCAGCAGCCAAGATTCGGAGACCGCAGATACGCAGTATTTT	CASSQDSETADTQYF
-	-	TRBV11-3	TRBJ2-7	TGTGCCAGCAGCTTAGGCGGGACAGCCTCCTACGAGCAGTACTTC	CASSLGGTASYEQYF
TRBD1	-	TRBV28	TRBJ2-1	TGTGCCAGCAGTCCGGGACAGGGGATGGGCAATGAGCAGTTCTTC	CASSPGQGMGNEQFF
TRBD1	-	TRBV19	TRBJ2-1	TGTGCCAGTAGTAGCCTGACAGGGGGCAATGAGCAGTTCTTC	CASSSLTGGNEQFF
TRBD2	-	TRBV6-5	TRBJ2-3	TGTGCCAGCCGGGGAGCGGGAGGTGCAGATACGCAGTATTTT	CASRGAGGADTQYF
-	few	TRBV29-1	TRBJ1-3	TGCAGCGTTGAAGGGCCTGGAAACACCATATATTTT	CSVEGPGNTIYF
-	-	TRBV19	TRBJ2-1	TGTGCCAGTAGTATAGCTCGGAGGGGGCCGGGGAGCTCCTACAATGAGCAGTTCTTC	CASSIARRGPGSSYNEQFF
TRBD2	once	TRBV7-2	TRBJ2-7	TGTGCCAGCAGCTTAGCGCTCCGGGAAATAGCGGGGGGGCTGAAAACCTACGAGCAGTACTTC	CASSLALREIAGGLKTYEQYF
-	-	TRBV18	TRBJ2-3	TGTGCCAGCTCACCACCGGGCAGGGGCACAGATACGCAGTATTTT	CASSPPGRGTDTQYF
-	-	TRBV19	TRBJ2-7	TGTGCCAGTAGTATAGGAGGGCAGGGGTCCTACGAGCAGTACTTC	CASSIGGQGSYEQYF
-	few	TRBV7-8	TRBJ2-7	TGTGCCAGCAGCTTAGGGACTGTCGACTACGAGCAGTACTTC	CASSLGTVDYEQYF
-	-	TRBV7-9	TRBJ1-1	TGTGCCAGCAGCTCGGACACTGAAGCTTTCTTT	CASSSDTEAFF
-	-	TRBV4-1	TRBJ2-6	TGCGCCAGCAGCCAAGATCCTGCGACTGGGGCCAACGTCCTGACTTTC	CASSQDPATGANVLTF
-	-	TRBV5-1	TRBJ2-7	TGCGCCAGCAGCCCAGCAAGGAGGGACGAGCAGTACTTC	CASSPARRDEQYF
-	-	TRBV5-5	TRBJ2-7	TGTGCCAGCAGCGCAGGAGTTGGGGAGTCCTACGAGCAGTACTTC	CASSAGVGESYEQYF
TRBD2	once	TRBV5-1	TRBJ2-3	TGCGCCAGCGGACTAGTTTCGGGTACAGATACGCAGTATTTT	CASGLVSGTDTQYF
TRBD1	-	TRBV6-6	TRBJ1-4	TGTGCCAGCAGGCGCGCAGGGGGTGCAACTAATGAAAAACTGTTTTTT	CASRRAGGATNEKLFF
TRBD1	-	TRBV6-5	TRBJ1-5	TGTGCCAGCAGTTACGGGACAGGGTATCAGCCCCAGCATTTT	CASSYGTGYQPQHF
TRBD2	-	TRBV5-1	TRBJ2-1	TGCGCCAGCAGCTTGGGTACTAGCGGGACGGATGAGCAGTTCTTC	CASSLGTSGTDEQFF
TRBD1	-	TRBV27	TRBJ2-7	TGTGCCAGCAGTTCGGGACAGGGCTACGAGCAGTACTTC	CASSSGQGYEQYF
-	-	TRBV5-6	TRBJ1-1	TGTGCCAGCAGCTTGTGGCAGGTTCACGCTGAAGCTTTCTTT	CASSLWQVHAEAFF
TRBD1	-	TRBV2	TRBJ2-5	TGTGCCAGCAGTTACGGGACAGTTTTAAGCCAAGAGACCCAGTACTTC	CASSYGTVLSQETQYF
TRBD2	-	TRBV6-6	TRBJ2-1	TGTGCCAGCAGTGACTCCGGGACTAGTGTTGAGCAGTTCTTC	CASSDSGTSVEQFF
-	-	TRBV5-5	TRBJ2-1	TGTGCCAGCAGCTTGGAGCCAGGGTCCTACAATGAGCAGTTCTTC	CASSLEPGSYNEQFF